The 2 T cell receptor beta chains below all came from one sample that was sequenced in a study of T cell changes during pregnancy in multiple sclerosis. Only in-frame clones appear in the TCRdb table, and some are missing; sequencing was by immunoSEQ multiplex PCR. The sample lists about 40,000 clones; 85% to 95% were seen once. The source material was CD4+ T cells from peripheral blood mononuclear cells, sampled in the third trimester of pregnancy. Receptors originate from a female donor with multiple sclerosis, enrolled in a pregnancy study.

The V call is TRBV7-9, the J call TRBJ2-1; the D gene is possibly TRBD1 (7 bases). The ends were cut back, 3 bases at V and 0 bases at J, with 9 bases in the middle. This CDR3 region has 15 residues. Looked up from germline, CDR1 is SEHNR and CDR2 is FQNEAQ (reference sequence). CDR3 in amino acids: CASSLQGGSYNEQFF. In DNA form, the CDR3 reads TGTGCCAGCAGCTTGCAGGGGGGCTCCTACAATGAGCAGTTCTTC.

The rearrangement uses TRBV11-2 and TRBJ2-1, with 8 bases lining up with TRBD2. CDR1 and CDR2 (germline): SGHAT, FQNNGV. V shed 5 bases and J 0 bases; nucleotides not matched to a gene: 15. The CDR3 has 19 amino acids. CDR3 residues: CASSVGGLAGFGSYNEQFF. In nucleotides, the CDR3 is TGTGCCAGCAGCGTAGGAGGACTAGCCGGATTTGGCTCCTACAATGAGCAGTTCTTC.